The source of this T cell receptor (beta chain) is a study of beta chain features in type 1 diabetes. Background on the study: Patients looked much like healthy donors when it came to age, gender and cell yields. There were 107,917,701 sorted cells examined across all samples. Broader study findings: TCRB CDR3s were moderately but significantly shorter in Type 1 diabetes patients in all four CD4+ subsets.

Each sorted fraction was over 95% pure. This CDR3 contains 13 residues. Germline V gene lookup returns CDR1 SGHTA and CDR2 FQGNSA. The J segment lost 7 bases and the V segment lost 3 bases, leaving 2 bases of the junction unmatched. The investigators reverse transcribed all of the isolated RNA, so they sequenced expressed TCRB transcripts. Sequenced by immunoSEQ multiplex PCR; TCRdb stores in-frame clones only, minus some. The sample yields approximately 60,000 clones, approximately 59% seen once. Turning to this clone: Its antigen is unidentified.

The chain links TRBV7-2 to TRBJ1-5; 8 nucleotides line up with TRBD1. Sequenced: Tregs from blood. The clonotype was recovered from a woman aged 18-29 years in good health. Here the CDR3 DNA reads TGTGCCAGCAGCTTGACAGGGGACCAGCCCCAGCATTTT. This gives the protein CASSLTGDQPQHF.